The sequence of this T cell receptor (beta chain) was determined in a study of CD8 T cells in ankylosing spondylitis. This clonotype was detected many times. What it recognizes is unknown. Notes on the study in general: What seemed typical of ankylosing spondylitis blood was a TCR beta motif built from roughly eight highly homologous variants. Some motif variants had been reported before (in reactive arthritis synovial fluid and blood). In ankylosing spondylitis patients, matched synovial fluid reportedly showed significant enrichment of disease-linked clones. Clones linked to disease, bearing a CD8+ phenotype, were relatively rare in peripheral blood.

J was trimmed by 6 bases and V by 1 base; bases with no gene match: 2. The CDR3 has 13 amino acids. The germline V gene encodes CDR1 DFQATT and CDR2 SNEGSKA (reference sequence). Scientists made TCR beta libraries using quantitative 5'-RACE with molecular barcodes. Each CDR3 protein gets one entry after TCRdb re-called the 5' RACE reads with MiXCR. This table has approximately 540,000 distinct CDR3 sequences, about an eighth appearing once. Source material: blood, either unsorted or a sorted T cell fraction (not recorded which). V gene TRBV20-1 combines with J gene TRBJ2-1; 8 bases align to TRBD2. The TCR was taken from a male donor with ankylosing spondylitis. The CDR3 sequence: CSARGAGVNEQFF. CDR3 bases: TGCAGTGCTAGAGGAGCGGGAGTCAATGAGCAGTTCTTC.